Following are 9 T cell receptor beta chains from one sample sequenced in a study of blood T cell repertoires in COVID-19. Measured with immunoSEQ multiplex PCR; TCRdb has only the in-frame clones, and not every one. Among under 250,000 clones listed, approximately 90% were seen once. Material: peripheral blood. Receptors originate from a man aged 55 to 69 with COVID-19, enrolled during active disease.

This chain uses TRBV15 with TRBJ1-4; unclear D gene. The CDR3 consists of 15 residues. The germline V gene has CDR1 LNHNV and CDR2 YYDKDF (reference sequence). The V end was cut by 5 bases, the J end by 4 bases, with 14 bases between. The CDR3 DNA sequence: TGTGCCACCAGCCTCTTCGGAGGGAGTAATGAAAAACTGTTTTTT. Protein: CATSLFGGSNEKLFF.

The rearrangement uses TRBV9 and TRBJ1-5, with D possibly TRBD1 on 6 matching bases. The V gene's germline CDR1 is SGDLS and CDR2 YYNGEE. This CDR3 comprises 15 residues. Trimming removed 1 base at V and 3 bases at J, with 11 bases between. The CDR3, as DNA: TGTGCCAGCAGCGTATCGGACAGCCCCAATCAGCCCCAGCATTTT. Its protein is CASSVSDSPNQPQHF.

The CDR3 sequence is CASSPRGGDYGYTF. DNA of the CDR3: TGCGCCAGCAGCCCTAGGGGAGGCGACTATGGCTACACCTTC. The rearrangement joins TRBV5-1 to TRBJ1-2, with D perhaps TRBD1 (5 bases). Germline V gene lookup returns CDR1 SGHRS and CDR2 YFSETQ. The ends were cut back, 4 bases at V and 3 bases at J, with 13 bases in the middle. The length of the CDR3 is 14 residues. The full variable domain, its missing parts supplied by reference TRBV5-1 and TRBJ1-2, is KAGVTQTPRYLIKTRGQQVTLSCSPISGHRSVSWYQQTPGQGLQFLFEYFSETQRNKGNFPGRFSGRQFSNSRSEMNVSTLELGDSALYLCASSPRGGDYGYTFGSGTRLTVV.

The CDR3 sequence: CASSLNRNTGELFF. In DNA form, the CDR3 reads TGTGCCAGCAGTTTAAATAGAAACACCGGGGAGCTGTTTTTT. V and J are TRBV27 and TRBJ2-2; D is unclear. Trimming took 2 bases from V and 2 from J, leaving 6 bases between them. The CDR3 is made up of 14 amino acids. The germline gives CDR1 MNHEY, CDR2 SMNVEV (reference sequence).

The chain links TRBV6-5 to TRBJ2-7, with D possibly TRBD1 on 7 matching bases. The V gene's germline CDR1 is MNHEY and CDR2 SVGAGI. Trimming removed 7 bases at V and 3 bases at J, with 16 bases between. The CDR3 sequence is 14 residues long. The DNA of the CDR3 is TGTGCCAGCAACAAACGACAGGGAGGCTACGAGCAGTACTTC. It codes for CASNKRQGGYEQYF.

V is TRBV19 and J is TRBJ1-1; TRBD1 matches at 11 bases. The CDR3 spans 16 residues. Germline V gene sequence: CDR1 LNHDA, CDR2 SQIVND (reference sequence). J lost 1 base, V lost 4 bases, and 5 bases had no gene match. CDR3 sequence reads: CASSTGTGGWNTEAFF. In DNA, the CDR3 is TGTGCCAGTAGTACCGGGACAGGGGGGTGGAACACTGAAGCTTTCTTT.

The chain couples TRBV11-2 to TRBJ2-7; 11 bases align to TRBD2. This CDR3 comprises 15 residues. The germline V gene encodes CDR1 SGHAT and CDR2 FQNNGV. The trim removed 5 bases at V and 6 bases at J, leaving 9 bases unmatched. CDR3 nucleotides: TGTGCCAGCAGCCCTGTGGTGACTAGCGGGACCGAGCAGTACTTC. Translation: CASSPVVTSGTEQYF.

The V gene is TRBV30, the J gene TRBJ1-2; 8 nucleotides align to TRBD1. CDR3 size: 12 residues. The germline CDR1 and CDR2 sequences are GTSNPN and SVGIG (reference sequence). V was pared by 4 bases and J by 12 bases, with 10 bases of the junction left unmatched. As DNA, the CDR3 is TGTGCCTGGACCGCGGGGGCAGGGGGCCACACCTTC. Translation gives CAWTAGAGGHTF.

The chain combines TRBV28 with TRBJ2-7; 11 positions agree with TRBD2. Germline values: CDR1 MDHEN, CDR2 SYDVKM. Trimming took 6 bases from V and 2 from J; bases not matched to a gene: 3. The CDR3 spans 14 residues. CDR3 in DNA: TGTGCCAGCAGCACTAGCGGGAGCCCCTACGAGCAGTACTTC. It specifies CASSTSGSPYEQYF.